A selection of T cell receptor beta chains follows, all from one sample in a study of blood T cell repertoires in COVID-19. The table came from immunoSEQ multiplex PCR; TCRdb's copy has only in-frame clones and leaves some out. The table lists fewer than 130,000 clones, 80% to 90% of them singletons, with around 32% in the top ten. Sequences were obtained from peripheral blood. These receptors were collected from a woman of 80 years or more with acute or convalescent COVID-19. Each CDR3 is given with its conserved first and last residue. D genes are given only for firm matches. Some rows mark clone size as missing; the rest say once, few, many or name a class of expanded clone.

j_gene | d_gene | abundance | v_gene | CDR3nt | CDR3aa
TRBJ1-5 | TRBD1 | . | TRBV3-1/TRBV3-2 | TGTGCCAGCAGCCAGGGACAGCTATTCAATCAGCCCCAGCATTTT | CASSQGQLFNQPQHF
TRBJ1-1 | TRBD1 | . | TRBV29-1 | TGCAGCGTCGGGCCAGGGGGGAACACTGAAGCTTTCTTT | CSVGPGGNTEAFF
TRBJ1-6 | . | . | TRBV7-2 | TGTGCCAGCAGCTGGTTACAGGGCCTAGTCTATTCACCCCTCCACTTT | CASSWLQGLVYSPLHF
TRBJ2-7 | TRBD2 | . | TRBV6-6 | TGTGCCAGCAGACTCGGACTAGCGGGGACCTACGAGCAGTACTTC | CASRLGLAGTYEQYF
TRBJ1-2 | TRBD1 | once | TRBV4-3 | TGCGCCAGCAGCCAAGGGAGGACAGGGGGCTATGGCTACACCTTC | CASSQGRTGGYGYTF
TRBJ1-5 | TRBD1 | . | TRBV5-8 | TGTGCCAGCAGCTTGGGGGACAGCACTAATCAGCCCCAGCATTTT | CASSLGDSTNQPQHF
TRBJ1-4 | . | . | TRBV6-5 | TGTGCCAGCAGTTACTCATGGGGGCGCGGTGAAAAACTGTTTTTT | CASSYSWGRGEKLFF
TRBJ1-2 | . | . | TRBV28 | TGTGCCAGCAGTCAGACTCCGGGGGGCAATAACTATGGCTACACCTTC | CASSQTPGGNNYGYTF
TRBJ2-3 | TRBD1 | . | TRBV24-1 | TGTGCCACCAGTACAGGGGGATTACTATCCCAGTATTTT | CATSTGGLLSQYF
TRBJ1-5 | TRBD1 | . | TRBV2 | TGTGCCAGCAGCAGAGGACAGGCTAGCAATCAGCCCCAGCATTTT | CASSRGQASNQPQHF
TRBJ1-6 | . | . | TRBV27 | TGTGCCGGAAGACTTGTCGTACCCCTCCACTTT | CAGRLVVPLHF
TRBJ1-4 | TRBD1 | . | TRBV3-1/TRBV3-2 | TGTGCCAGCAGCCTTGGACAGGGATATGAAAAACTGTTTTTT | CASSLGQGYEKLFF
TRBJ2-3 | TRBD2 | . | TRBV10-1 | TGCGCCAGCAGTTCCGGACTAGCGGGTCTCACAGATACGCAGTATTTT | CASSSGLAGLTDTQYF
TRBJ1-1 | . | . | TRBV10-3 | TGTGCCATCAGTGACCTCGAAAGGGGGAAAACTGAAGCTTTCTTT | CAISDLERGKTEAFF
TRBJ1-2 | . | once | TRBV10-3 | TGTGCCATCAGTGACGGCGGGGATTATGGCTACACCTTC | CAISDGGDYGYTF
TRBJ2-1 | TRBD1 | . | TRBV19 | TGTGCCAGTAACCCGACAGGGCAATATTACAATGAGCAGTTCTTC | CASNPTGQYYNEQFF
TRBJ1-5 | . | . | TRBV13 | TGTGCCAGCAGTTACAGGGTTAATCAGCCCCAGCATTTT | CASSYRVNQPQHF
TRBJ2-5 | . | . | TRBV18 | TGTGCCAGCTCACCACCGTCGGGTACAGAGACCCAGTACTTC | CASSPPSGTETQYF
TRBJ1-3 | . | . | TRBV3-1/TRBV3-2 | TGTGCCAGCAGCCAATTCCCCCTGGGACTGGAGAGCTCTGGAAACACCATATATTTT | CASSQFPLGLESSGNTIYF
TRBJ1-4 | . | . | TRBV25-1 | TGTGCCAGCAGTGAATTCCCGCGGGAAGGGCGGAGTGAAAAACTGTTTTTT | CASSEFPREGRSEKLFF
TRBJ2-6 | TRBD1 | . | TRBV27 | TGTGCCAGCAGTAAAGGTCGACAGGGAGTCTCTGGGGCCAACGTCCTGACTTTC | CASSKGRQGVSGANVLTF
TRBJ2-7 | . | . | TRBV19 | TGTGCCAGTAGTATTGGAGGAGGTCTCCTCTACGAGCAGTACTTC | CASSIGGGLLYEQYF
TRBJ2-7 | TRBD1 | . | TRBV19 | TGTGCCAAAGCCCGGGACAGGGGCGACGAGCAGTACTTC | CAKARDRGDEQYF
TRBJ2-5 | . | . | TRBV7-9 | TGTGCCAGCAGCTGGGGGGTAGGGGAGACCCAGTACTTC | CASSWGVGETQYF
TRBJ2-7 | TRBD2 | . | TRBV24-1 | TGTGCCACCAGCGGGACTAGCGGGGGGAACGAGCAGTACTTC | CATSGTSGGNEQYF
TRBJ2-1 | . | . | TRBV13 | TGTGCCAGCAGCCAAATAGAGGGGGGGGCCGAATATGAGCAGTTCTTC | CASSQIEGGAEYEQFF
TRBJ1-6 | . | . | TRBV5-1 | TGCGCCAGCAGCTTCTCGGCTCGGCACACAGTCAATTCACCCCTCCACTTT | CASSFSARHTVNSPLHF
TRBJ1-1 | . | . | TRBV27 | TGTGCCAGCAGCCCGACAGGTGACAAAGCTTTCTTT | CASSPTGDKAFF
TRBJ2-3 | . | . | TRBV11-2 | TGTGCCAGCAGCTCTCGCCCTGGACAGACAGATACGCAGTATTTT | CASSSRPGQTDTQYF
TRBJ1-6 | . | . | TRBV18 | TGTGCCAGCTCACCATCGGCCGGCCGGGTTTTAGTTGTACCCCTCCACTTT | CASSPSAGRVLVVPLHF
TRBJ1-1 | . | . | TRBV27 | TGTGCCACCCAGGATCGTGGCTCTGAAGCTTTCTTT | CATQDRGSEAFF
TRBJ1-5 | TRBD1 | . | TRBV5-1 | TGCGCCAGCAGCCTCGGGACAGGGGATAATCAGCCCCAGCATTTT | CASSLGTGDNQPQHF
TRBJ2-3 | TRBD1 | once | TRBV24-1 | TGTGCCACCAGTGGAGGGGGCTTTGGGCAGTATTTT | CATSGGGFGQYF
TRBJ1-6 | . | . | TRBV9 | TGTGCCAGCAGCGGCCCCGCGGGGATGTCCCTCCACTTT | CASSGPAGMSLHF
TRBJ1-3 | . | . | TRBV11-2 | TGTGCCAGCAGCTCAAGGGGGAGCTCTGGAAACACCATATATTTT | CASSSRGSSGNTIYF
TRBJ2-3 | . | . | TRBV27 | TGTGCCAGCGGGGGGGCCCCTAGCACAGATACGCAGTATTTT | CASGGAPSTDTQYF
TRBJ1-6 | . | . | TRBV2 | TGTGCCAGCCAACGGGGGACCTCCTATAATTCACCCCTCCACTTT | CASQRGTSYNSPLHF
TRBJ1-5 | . | . | TRBV4-1 | TGCGCCAGCAGCCAAGACCAGGGGAGTCAGCCCCAGCATTTT | CASSQDQGSQPQHF